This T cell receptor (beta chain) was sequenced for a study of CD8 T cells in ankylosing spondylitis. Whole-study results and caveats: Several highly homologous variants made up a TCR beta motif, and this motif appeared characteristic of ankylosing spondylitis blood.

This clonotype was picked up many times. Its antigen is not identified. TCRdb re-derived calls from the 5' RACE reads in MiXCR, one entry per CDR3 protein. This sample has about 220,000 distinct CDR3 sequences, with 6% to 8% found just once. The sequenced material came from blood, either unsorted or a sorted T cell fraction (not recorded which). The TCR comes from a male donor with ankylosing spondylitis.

In DNA, the CDR3 is TGCAGTGCTAGAGAGCTAGGCACAGATACGCAGTATTTT. This sequence encodes CSARELGTDTQYF. The genes are TRBV20-1 and TRBJ2-3; D unclear. V dropped 0 bases and J dropped 1 base, with 5 bases sitting between them. Germline CDR1 is DFQATT and CDR2 is SNEGSKA (reference sequence). This CDR3 has 13 residues.